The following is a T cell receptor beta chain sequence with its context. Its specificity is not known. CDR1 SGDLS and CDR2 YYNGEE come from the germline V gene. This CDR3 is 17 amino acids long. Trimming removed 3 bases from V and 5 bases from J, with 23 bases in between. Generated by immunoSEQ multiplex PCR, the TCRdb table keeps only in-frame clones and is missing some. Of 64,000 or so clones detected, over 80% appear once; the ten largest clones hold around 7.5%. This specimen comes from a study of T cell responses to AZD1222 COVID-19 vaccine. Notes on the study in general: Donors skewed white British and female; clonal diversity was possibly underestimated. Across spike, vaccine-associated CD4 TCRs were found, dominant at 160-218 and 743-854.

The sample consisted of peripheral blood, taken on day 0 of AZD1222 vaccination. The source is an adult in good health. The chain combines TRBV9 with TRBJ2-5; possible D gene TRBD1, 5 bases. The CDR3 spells CASSEGRGVGLVETQYF. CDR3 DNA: TGTGCCAGCAGCGAAGGTAGGGGTGTCGGTTTGGTTGAGACCCAGTACTTC. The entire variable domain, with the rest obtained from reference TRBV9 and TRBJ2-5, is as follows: DSGVTQTPKHLITATGQRVTLRCSPRSGDLSVYWYQQSLDQGLQFLIQYYNGEERAKGNILERFSAQQFPDLHSELNLSSLELGDSALYFCASSEGRGVGLVETQYFGPGTRLLVL.